This T cell receptor beta chain is from a study of STAT5B mutations in CD4+ large granular lymphocyte leukemia. As handled by the study authors: A productive frequency of 2.59 x 10-5 was the lowest detectable. TCRdb keeps only in-frame clones here, not all; method: immunoSEQ multiplex PCR. From that table come the V and J calls and clone size; the DNA was used to work out D and trimming. The table has about 45,000 clones, approximately 86% seen once. The ends were cut back, 10 bases at V and 5 bases at J, with 11 bases in the middle. Germline CDR1 reads MNHNY; CDR2 reads SVGAGI (reference sequence). The CDR3 covers 11 residues. A word on this clone: Its antigen is still unknown.

Control samples were healthy donors' buffy coats. Notes on the study in general: Patient CD4-sorted repertoires looked more clonal than healthy CD4+ repertoires, even without putative leukemic clones. Compared with healthy controls (2/35), patient top clones favored TRBV06 (8/27).

The gene calls are TRBV6-6 and TRBJ2-5; D is ambiguous. The receptor was isolated from a human donor in good health. The source material was CD4+ T cells from blood buffy coats. Written as DNA, the CDR3 is TGTGCCAATCGCCAACAGGAGACCCAGTACTTC. Translating gives CANRQQETQYF.